Below are 19 T cell receptor beta chains sequenced from a single sample in a study of T-cell memory formation after mild COVID-19. TCRdb analysed the 5' RACE reads with MiXCR anew, one entry per CDR3 protein. The table records hundreds of thousands of distinct CDR3 sequences, roughly 18% of them present only once. Sequenced sample: PBMCs or a T cell subset sorted from them (not recorded which). These receptors were collected from an adult woman who had mild COVID-19 (a few samples of this study predate the infection). Cell type and time point are not known.

At least ten counts were recorded for this clonotype. The J gene is TRBJ2-5, the V gene TRBV7-6, with 8 bases identical to TRBD1. V shed 3 bases and J 5 bases; nucleotides not matched to a gene: 5. The CDR3 runs to 14 residues. Germline CDR1 SGHVS, CDR2 FNYEAQ. The CDR3 nucleotides are TGTGCCAGCAGCTTCCGGACAGGGCTCGAGACCCAGTACTTC. Its protein is CASSFRTGLETQYF.

This chain uses TRBV29-1 with TRBJ2-7; no definite D call. Germline V CDR1 and CDR2: SQVTM, ANQGSEA. V was trimmed by 6 bases and J by 2 bases, leaving 14 bases between them. The CDR3 consists of 13 residues. The CDR3: CSVGPGATYEQYF. The CDR3 bases are TGCAGCGTCGGTCCGGGCGCCACCTACGAGCAGTACTTC.

The sample holds a few counts of this clonotype. The CDR3 DNA follows: TGTGCCAGCAGTTTAGAGGGGGACAGAGGTGTCCAAGAGACCCAGTACTTC. It specifies CASSLEGDRGVQETQYF. V is TRBV12-3 or TRBV12-4 and J is TRBJ2-5; the match to TRBD1 covers 7 bases. V lost 1 base, J lost 1 base, and 9 bases stayed unmatched. CDR3 length equals 17 residues.

This clonotype was recorded at least ten times. This chain joins TRBV11-1 and TRBJ1-3; D gene unclear. The V and J ends lost 5 bases and 0 bases respectively, with 8 bases between them. Germline CDR1 reads SGHAT; CDR2 reads FQDESV (reference sequence). The CDR3 loop spans 14 amino acids. CDR3 sequence reads: CASSRTNSGNTIYF. In DNA form, the CDR3 reads TGTGCCAGCAGCCGCACGAACTCTGGAAACACCATATATTTT.

V gene TRBV5-1 combines with J gene TRBJ2-7; TRBD2 is a possible D gene (5 bases). Looked up from germline, CDR1 is SGHRS and CDR2 is YFSETQ. V was cut by 6 bases and J by 0 bases, with 16 bases left in between. The CDR3 covers 15 residues. The CDR3 coding sequence is TGCGCCAGCACCGTGGGGTACGGGAACTCCTACGAGCAGTACTTC. Protein product: CASTVGYGNSYEQYF.

The table lists this clonotype with a few counts. This chain connects TRBV19 to TRBJ2-4, with 7 bases lining up with TRBD1. The CDR3 has 13 amino acids. The trim removed 4 bases at V and 9 bases at J, leaving 6 bases unmatched. CDR1 LNHDA and CDR2 SQIVND come from the germline V gene (reference sequence). The CDR3 here is CASSRDRVGIQYF. The CDR3, as DNA: TGTGCCAGTAGTAGAGACAGGGTGGGCATTCAGTACTTC.

The chain carries TRBV28 and TRBJ1-2; D is unclear. With 9 bases removed from V and 3 bases from J, the gap between germline ends came to 11 bases. The CDR3 is 12 residues long. Germline V gene data show CDR1 as MDHEN and CDR2 as SYDVKM. This CDR3 is CASQGIDYGYTF. The CDR3 coding sequence is TGTGCCAGTCAAGGCATAGACTATGGCTACACCTTC.

This clonotype turned up a few times. The chain links TRBV2 to TRBJ2-1, with 10 bases lining up with TRBD2. The CDR3 runs 15 residues. CDR1 SNHLY and CDR2 FYNNEI come from the germline V gene. V lost 6 bases, J lost 1 base, and 3 bases stayed unmatched. The CDR3 loop is CASSGTSASYNEQFF. The CDR3 nucleotides are TGTGCCAGCAGCGGGACTAGCGCGTCCTACAATGAGCAGTTCTTC.

This clonotype was counted only a few times. The chain links TRBV5-1 to TRBJ2-1; D uncertain. The CDR3 extends over 15 amino acids. The germline gives CDR1 SGHRS, CDR2 YFSETQ. V was shortened by 6 bases and J by 6 bases, with 19 bases between the two germline ends. The CDR3 coding sequence is TGCGCCAGCACCCTCACCCAGACTGTGCCCAATGAGCAGTTCTTC. Its translation: CASTLTQTVPNEQFF.

This clonotype was picked up a small number of times. V gene TRBV7-2 combines with J gene TRBJ2-1, with 8 nucleotides matching TRBD2. The junction had 11 bases not matched to a gene; V was cut back by 5 bases and J by 2 bases. CDR3 size: 17 residues. Germline V gene sequence: CDR1 SGHTA, CDR2 FQGNSA. The CDR3 DNA is TGTGCCAGCAGCCCAACCCCAAGCGGGAGCCCCTACAATGAGCAGTTCTTC. As protein: CASSPTPSGSPYNEQFF.

This chain links TRBV27 with TRBJ1-1, with D hard to call. The CDR3 has 13 residues. CDR1 and CDR2 from the germline V gene are MNHEY and SMNVEV (reference sequence). V shed 6 bases and J shed 1 base, with 9 bases lying between them. For the CDR3, the DNA is TGTGCCAGCAGATTCGCCGGGAACACTGAAGCTTTCTTT. This gives the protein CASRFAGNTEAFF.

This clonotype was picked up a small number of times. V and J are TRBV10-3 and TRBJ2-3; D perhaps matches TRBD2 (5 bases). Trimming shortened V by 3 bases and J by 4 bases, and 11 bases separated the two germline ends. There are 14 residues in the CDR3. In germline, CDR1 is ENHRY, CDR2 SYGVKD. The CDR3 region has the DNA TGTGCCATCAGTGAAGGGAGTCAGGCAGATACGCAGTATTTT. Its translation: CAISEGSQADTQYF.

The chain joins TRBV5-6 to TRBJ2-7, with a possible D match to TRBD2 (6 bases). Trimming left V 4 bases short and J 3 bases short, with 14 bases between. CDR1 and CDR2 (germline): SGHDT, YYEEEE. The CDR3 runs 14 residues. This CDR3 reads CASSLGDSLYEQYF. The CDR3 DNA reads TGTGCCAGCAGCCTGGGGGACTCCCTCTACGAGCAGTACTTC.

The chain joins TRBV7-2 to TRBJ2-5; D may be TRBD2 (6 bases). The CDR3 runs to 15 residues. Germline assignment: CDR1 SGHTA and CDR2 FQGNSA. V was clipped by 1 base and J by 5 bases, with 14 bases between them. Here the CDR3 reads CASSLGLVGTETQYF. CDR3 coding DNA: TGTGCCAGCAGCTTAGGACTAGTAGGGACGGAGACCCAGTACTTC.

This clonotype has only a few counts. The chain links TRBV3-1 to TRBJ1-2; D not resolved. Germline V gene lookup returns CDR1 LGHDT and CDR2 YNNKEL (reference sequence). The CDR3 is 15 amino acids. Between the trimmed V and J ends, which lost 1 base and 1 base, there was a span of 10 bases. CDR3 bases: TGTGCCAGCAGCCAAGGAGGCGTTTATAACTATGGCTACACCTTC. Protein product: CASSQGGVYNYGYTF.

CDR3 coding DNA: TGCAGTGCCCCAAATCAATTCGCAGACCTGGGGACGCAGTATTTT. Protein: CSAPNQFADLGTQYF. The chain has TRBV20-1 and TRBJ2-3; D remains ambiguous. Trimming took 6 bases from V and 9 from J, leaving 25 bases between them. The CDR3 extends over 15 amino acids. Germline values: CDR1 DFQATT, CDR2 SNEGSKA (reference sequence).

This clonotype was seen repeatedly, ten times or more. The V gene is TRBV5-1, the J gene TRBJ2-3; 7 bases are shared with TRBD2. The CDR3 length is 14 residues. Trimming took 4 bases from V and 2 from J; bases not matched to a gene: 4. Germline V gene sequence: CDR1 SGHRS, CDR2 YFSETQ. CDR3 sequence: CASSLGLNTDTQYF. In DNA form, the CDR3 reads TGCGCCAGCAGCCTGGGACTAAACACAGATACGCAGTATTTT.

The V call is TRBV9, the J call TRBJ1-2; 9 bases are a match to TRBD1. Per germline, CDR1 SGDLS and CDR2 YYNGEE. The V and J ends lost 1 base and 6 bases, in that order; junction bases with no gene match: 4. This CDR3 region has 14 residues. CDR3 protein: CASSVIQGADGYTF. CDR3 DNA: TGTGCCAGCAGCGTAATACAGGGGGCAGATGGCTACACCTTC.

This clonotype turned up a few times. The chain carries TRBV25-1 and TRBJ2-7; D is perhaps TRBD2 (5 bases). This CDR3 is built from 14 residues. Trimming took off 4 bases at V and 0 bases at J, with 10 bases between the two ends. Germline CDR1 and CDR2: MGHDK and SYGVNS. CDR3 region: CASSGGLISYEQYF. For the CDR3, the DNA is TGTGCCAGCAGTGGCGGGCTGATCTCCTACGAGCAGTACTTC.